This entry describes one T cell receptor (beta chain). Its antigen is unknown. With 2 bases clipped from V and 2 bases from J, the junction kept 6 bases outside the gene matches. The CDR3 runs to 15 residues. Germline V lookup: CDR1 DFQATT, CDR2 SNEGSKA (reference sequence). The graft donor-derived T-allo10 cells reportedly recognize host alloantigens, are anergic, and suppress alloantigen-specifically. The data were taken from a study of type 1 regulatory T cells. About the study: T-allo10 is a Tr1-enriched, alloantigen-specific CD4 T cell product made in vitro.

TCRdb passed the reads through MiXCR, listing each CDR3 protein once. The table lists around 62,000 distinct CDR3 sequences, roughly three fifths of them singletons. The genes are TRBV20-1 and TRBJ1-1; 9 nucleotides align to TRBD1. This clonotype originated in a human donor in good health. The source material was cultured T cells, either the whole culture or a sorted T cell fraction (not recorded which). Subset reported: Tr1-enriched cell product generated in vitro against host alloantigens. The chain's CDR3 is CSARTRQGVNTEAFF. The CDR3 DNA is TGCAGTGCTAGAACCCGACAGGGGGTCAACACTGAAGCTTTCTTT.